The 5 T cell receptor beta chains below all came from one sample that was sequenced in a study of beta chain features in type 1 diabetes. The investigators reverse transcribed all of the isolated RNA, so they sequenced expressed TCRB transcripts. The table came from immunoSEQ multiplex PCR; TCRdb's copy has only in-frame clones and leaves some out. This table has 300,000 to 400,000 clones, less than 10% appearing once. The sample was central memory CD4+ T cells from blood. Every receptor here comes from a woman younger than 30 in good health.

A word on this clone: Just one base apart from a much larger clone, this may be a read error. Within the sample, other DNA sequences also encode this same CDR3. The genes are TRBV7-2 and TRBJ2-3; no reliable D call. CDR1 and CDR2 (germline): SGHTA, FQGNSA. V lost 3 bases to trimming and J lost 0 bases, with 1 base between them. The CDR3 consists of 12 residues. The CDR3 spells CASSLSTDTQYF. Here the CDR3 DNA reads TGTGCCAGCAGCTTGAGCACAGATACGCAGTATTTT.

This chain uses TRBV7-8 with TRBJ2-7; either TRBD1 or TRBD2 may fit D (7 bases each). CDR1 is SGHVS, CDR2 FQNEAQ, per germline. Trimming pared 2 bases from V and 4 bases from J, leaving 15 bases between. The CDR3 contains 15 residues. The CDR3 is CASSLQGGMAYEQYF. DNA for the CDR3: TGTGCCAGCAGCTTACAGGGGGGGATGGCTTACGAGCAGTACTTC.

This chain links TRBV11-2 with TRBJ2-7; D could derive from TRBD1 or TRBD2 (5 bases each). From germline, CDR1 is SGHAT and CDR2 FQNNGV. The CDR3 length is 11 residues. Trimming removed 4 bases at V and 6 bases at J, with 7 bases between. The CDR3 DNA is TGTGCCAGCAGCTCGGGGCTCGAGCAGTACTTC. Its protein product is CASSSGLEQYF.

Notes on this clone: This CDR3 is also generated by other DNA sequences in the sample. The V call is TRBV18, the J call TRBJ2-7; the D is unclear. V lost 3 bases and J 5 bases, leaving 8 bases between the germline ends. The CDR3 runs 12 residues. The V gene's germline CDR1 is KGHSH and CDR2 LQKENI. This CDR3 reads CASSPTSNEQYF. The CDR3 region has the DNA TGTGCCAGCTCACCGACATCAAACGAGCAGTACTTC.

V gene TRBV9 combines with J gene TRBJ2-7; no firm D call. CDR3 length: 16 amino acids. CDR1 SGDLS and CDR2 YYNGEE come from the germline V gene. Trimming took 2 bases from V and 7 from J, leaving 22 bases between them. Here the CDR3 DNA reads TGTGCCAGCAGCGTTTTCCTCGGGCCTGCTTCTGAAGAGCAGTACTTC. It specifies CASSVFLGPASEEQYF.